The 8 T cell receptor beta chains presented below share a single source sample, sequenced in a study of identical twins. TCRdb reanalysed the 5' RACE reads using MiXCR and keeps one entry per CDR3 protein. The profile shows approximately 500,000 distinct CDR3 sequences, 24% of them singletons. Separately, the same data were catalogued under a study of T cells expressing NK-cell markers.

The sequenced material came from CD4+ T cells sorted from blood. These receptors all stem from a woman between 18 and 29 years old in good health.

The sample holds one count of this clonotype. The CDR3 DNA reads as TGTGCCTGGTCTATTGCGGACAGGGATATAAACATTCAGTACTTC. Residues: CAWSIADRDINIQYF. V is TRBV30 and J is TRBJ2-4; 8 bases agree with TRBD1. Germline V lookup: CDR1 GTSNPN, CDR2 SVGIG (reference sequence). With 5 bases clipped from V and 6 bases from J, the junction kept 12 bases outside the gene matches. This CDR3 contains 15 residues.

The chain joins TRBV10-3 to TRBJ2-5, with 7 bases that match TRBD2. CDR1 and CDR2 (germline): ENHRY, SYGVKD. The CDR3 is 13 residues long. The junction had 7 bases not matched to a gene; V was cut back by 8 bases and J by 4 bases. The CDR3 sequence is CAISSGGAETQYF. The DNA for the CDR3 is TGTGCCATCTCTAGCGGCGGCGCAGAGACCCAGTACTTC.

This clonotype appeared many times. The chain couples TRBV10-3 to TRBJ1-3; 8 positions agree with TRBD1. The germline V gene has CDR1 ENHRY and CDR2 SYGVKD. The CDR3 is made up of 15 amino acids. Unmatched junction bases numbered 6, after V lost 6 bases and J lost 2 bases. CDR3 amino acids: CAISRQGQAGNTIYF. The CDR3, as DNA: TGTGCCATCAGCCGACAGGGACAGGCTGGAAACACCATATATTTT.

V usage is TRBV11-2 and J usage is TRBJ2-3; the match to TRBD2 covers 9 bases. CDR3 length equals 18 residues. Germline CDR1 is SGHAT and CDR2 is FQNNGV. The J segment lost 5 bases and the V segment lost 5 bases, leaving 17 bases of the junction unmatched. The CDR3 region has the DNA TGTGCCAGCAGCCCCTTTGGGGTAGCGGGGGCCCGGGGAGATACGCAGTATTTT. It yields the protein CASSPFGVAGARGDTQYF.

This clonotype was recorded a few times. V is TRBV20-1 and J is TRBJ1-1; D call uncertain. Germline-derived CDR1 and CDR2 are DFQATT and SNEGSKA (reference sequence). The CDR3 loop spans 10 amino acids. V was clipped by 5 bases and J by 10 bases, with 11 bases between them. CDR3 amino acids: CSALGSGAFF. DNA for the CDR3: TGCAGTGCTTTGGGTTCGGGAGCTTTCTTT.

The chain is built from TRBV29-1 and TRBJ1-6; 10 nucleotides agree with TRBD1. J gave up 7 bases and V 7 bases, and 1 base lay outside the gene matches. The V gene's germline CDR1 is SQVTM and CDR2 ANQGSEA. The CDR3 contains 12 residues. DNA of the CDR3: TGCAGCGGGACAGGGGGGAATTCACCCCTCCACTTT. As protein: CSGTGGNSPLHF. The whole variable domain, remainder taken from reference TRBV29-1 and TRBJ1-6, is SAVISQKPSRDICQRGTSLTIQCQVDSQVTMMFWYRQQPGQSLTLIATANQGSEATYESGFVIDKFPISRPNLTFSTLTVSNMSPEDSSIYLCSGTGGNSPLHFGNGTRLTVT.

This clonotype was counted a few times. The chain carries TRBV12-3 or TRBV12-4 and TRBJ2-7; TRBD1 matches 8 bases. The CDR3 is 13 amino acids. Losses at the gene ends were 0 bases for V and 6 bases for J; bases not matched to a gene: 1. DNA for the CDR3: TGTGCCAGCAGTTTAGCCGACAGGGGCGAGCAGTACTTC. Its translation: CASSLADRGEQYF.

The chain carries TRBV11-3 and TRBJ2-1, with 14 positions matching TRBD2. The CDR3 extends over 15 amino acids. The trim removed 5 bases at V and 8 bases at J, leaving 5 bases unmatched. CDR1 and CDR2 (germline): SGHNT, YENEEA. The CDR3 reads CASSRGLAGDDEQFF. CDR3 DNA sequence: TGTGCCAGCAGCCGGGGACTAGCGGGAGATGATGAGCAGTTCTTC.